The next 23 T cell receptor beta chains were all read from a single sample in a study of PD-1 blockade in classical Hodgkin lymphoma (dated by TCRdb to 2019 to 2021). Library prep was done by the immunoSEQ multiplex PCR assay. TCRdb retrieved this table from immuneACCESS and kept in-frame rearrangements only. Not all clones are present; in checked studies, unresolved V genes account for under half, and no reason is known for the remainder. The sample contains 15,000 or so clones, approximately 91% of them found a single time. The leading ten clones occupy 5% to 6.5% of the sample. What the time point label conveys for this sample: newly diagnosed, previously untreated cHL patient sample. A Miltenyi CD8+ T cell isolation kit was used for magnetic negative selection to purify CD8+ T cells from thawed PBMCs. What was sequenced was CD8+ T cells from blood. Receptor source: a human donor with classical Hodgkin lymphoma.

J is TRBJ2-3 and V is TRBV10-3; D tentatively fits TRBD1 or TRBD2 (5 bases each). Germline CDR1 and CDR2: ENHRY and SYGVKD. Trimming cost V 5 bases and J 0 bases, with 15 bases left between them. The CDR3 is 16 amino acids. The chain's CDR3 is CAISQGADVSTDTQYF. Here the CDR3 DNA reads TGTGCCATCAGTCAGGGAGCGGACGTCAGCACAGATACGCAGTATTTT.

CDR3 DNA: TGTGCCAGCAGTGAATTCCCTCCGAATGTACTAGATTCGGGCTACGAGCAGTACGTC. This sequence encodes CASSEFPPNVLDSGYEQYV. The gene calls are TRBV6-1 and TRBJ2-7; the D gene is possibly TRBD2 (5 bases). The CDR3 runs to 19 residues. From germline, CDR1 is MNHNS and CDR2 SASEGT. The V end lost 2 bases, the J end lost 3 bases, and 26 bases lay between the germline ends.

The V and J genes are TRBV4-1 and TRBJ2-5; D ambiguous. Germline V gene lookup returns CDR1 MGHRA and CDR2 YSYEKL. CDR3 length equals 13 residues. Trimming shortened V by 0 bases and J by 4 bases, and 6 bases separated the two germline ends. Here the CDR3 DNA reads TGCGCCAGCAGCCAAGACAGAACAGAGACCCAGTACTTC. Its protein product is CASSQDRTETQYF.

The V and J genes are TRBV7-8 and TRBJ2-3; D not certain. The CDR3 runs to 15 residues. Germline CDR1 and CDR2: SGHVS and FQNEAQ. Trimming took off 5 bases at V and 1 base at J, with 13 bases between the two ends. In DNA, the CDR3 is TGTGCCAGCAGCCCCCGCCCAACCCGCACAGATACGCAGTATTTT. Protein sequence: CASSPRPTRTDTQYF.

This chain links TRBV27 with TRBJ2-7; D perhaps matches TRBD2 (6 bases). The CDR3 loop spans 15 amino acids. Looked up from germline, CDR1 is MNHEY and CDR2 is SMNVEV (reference sequence). The germline V and J ends were trimmed by 7 bases and 7 bases, with 23 bases remaining between them. CDR3 DNA: TGTGCCAGCACCCCCGGGACCCTCCTCGGGGGTGAGCAGTACTTC. The encoded protein is CASTPGTLLGGEQYF.

The chain recombines TRBV28 with TRBJ2-2; 11 nucleotides line up with TRBD2. CDR1 and CDR2 from the germline V gene are MDHEN and SYDVKM. This CDR3 comprises 16 residues. V was clipped by 6 bases and J by 8 bases; unmatched bases: 11. This chain's CDR3 is CASSYTSGSIDGELFF. The CDR3 region has the DNA TGTGCCAGCAGCTACACTAGCGGGAGTATTGATGGGGAGCTGTTTTTT.

In DNA form, the CDR3 reads TGTGCCAGCAGTCCCTGGGACCGATTCTTTAGTGAGAACCAAGAGACCCAGTACTTC. Translation gives CASSPWDRFFSENQETQYF. This chain joins TRBV27 and TRBJ2-5; D possibly uses TRBD1 or TRBD2 (5 bases each). Germline V lookup: CDR1 MNHEY, CDR2 SMNVEV (reference sequence). This CDR3 contains 19 residues. V was clipped by 5 bases and J by 0 bases, with 25 bases between them.

This sequence joins TRBV6-5 and TRBJ2-7; 11 bases are shared with TRBD2. Germline CDR1 and CDR2: MNHEY and SVGAGI. V gave up 3 bases and J gave up 6 bases; unmatched junction bases: 7. This CDR3 region has 15 residues. The CDR3 loop reads CASSYRLAGFREQYF. In DNA, the CDR3 is TGTGCCAGCAGTTATCGACTAGCGGGGTTTCGCGAGCAGTACTTC.

The chain is built from TRBV27 and TRBJ1-5; TRBD1 matches at 7 bases. The trim removed 6 bases at V and 6 bases at J, leaving 2 bases unmatched. CDR3 length: 12 residues. From germline, CDR1 is MNHEY and CDR2 SMNVEV (reference sequence). CDR3 coding DNA: TGTGCCAGCAGCTCAGGGGGTCAGCCCCAGCATTTT. This encodes CASSSGGQPQHF.

The rearrangement joins TRBV1 to TRBJ1-1; TRBD1, the table's D call, was not compared with the DNA. TRBV1 is marked as a pseudogene. This CDR3 comprises 19 residues. The CDR3: CTSSQELRDRGFRGAEAFF. CDR3 sequence (DNA): TGCACCAGCAGCCAAGAGCTGCGGGACAGGGGGTTTCGGGGGGCTGAAGCTTTCTTT.

J is TRBJ2-7 and V is TRBV27, with D unclear. CDR3 length equals 15 residues. Trimming left V 0 bases short and J 2 bases short, with 11 bases between. Germline lookup yields CDR1 MNHEY and CDR2 SMNVEV (reference sequence). The CDR3 is CASSLSVGSTYEQYF. CDR3 DNA sequence: TGTGCCAGCAGTTTATCTGTGGGCTCAACCTACGAGCAGTACTTC.

This chain uses TRBV5-1 with TRBJ2-5; TRBD2 matches at 14 bases. Looked up from germline, CDR1 is SGHRS and CDR2 is YFSETQ. The CDR3 is 17 amino acids. V trimming: 4 bases; J trimming: 4 bases; junction bases outside the gene matches: 9. In DNA form, the CDR3 reads TGCGCCAGCAGCCCCGGGACTAGCGGGAGAGTGGTAGAGACCCAGTACTTC. Translation: CASSPGTSGRVVETQYF.

The V gene is TRBV6-5, the J gene TRBJ2-1; 9 nucleotides align to TRBD2. The CDR3 loop spans 13 amino acids. Per the germline V gene, CDR1 is MNHEY and CDR2 is SVGAGI. V lost 2 bases to trimming and J lost 9 bases; unmatched junction nucleotides: 2. The CDR3 reads CASSYQLAGEQFF. The CDR3 region has the DNA TGTGCCAGCAGTTACCAACTAGCGGGTGAGCAGTTCTTC.

The genes are TRBV9 and TRBJ1-1; D is unresolved. Trimming took off 2 bases at V and 4 bases at J, with 9 bases between the two ends. The CDR3 spans 13 residues. From germline, CDR1 is SGDLS and CDR2 YYNGEE. CDR3 DNA: TGTGCCAGCAGCGTCTGGGGTGGCACTGAAGCTTTCTTT. Translated: CASSVWGGTEAFF.

V usage is TRBV23-1 and J usage is TRBJ2-7; D call uncertain. TRBV23-1 is labeled an ORF, and its function is uncertain. V lost 9 bases to trimming and J lost 0 bases, with 9 bases between them. This CDR3 has 12 residues. CDR3 bases: TGCGCCAGAGGTCGGAGCTCCTACGAGCAGTACGTC. Translation: CARGRSSYEQYV.

The chain has TRBV7-9 and TRBJ2-1; the D gene is possibly TRBD2 (6 bases). Deletions cut 6 bases from V and 6 bases from J, with 18 bases between. The germline V gene encodes CDR1 SEHNR and CDR2 FQNEAQ (reference sequence). This CDR3 is 15 amino acids long. CDR3 sequence reads: CASRRTSPPGNEQFF. CDR3 bases: TGTGCCAGCAGGAGAACTAGCCCCCCGGGCAATGAGCAGTTCTTC.

This clone showed up just a few times. The CDR3 here is CASSDQSTETGELFF. The CDR3 nucleotides read TGTGCCAGCAGCGACCAGTCTACAGAAACCGGGGAGCTGTTTTTT. This chain connects TRBV2 to TRBJ2-2; D is ambiguous. Germline V gives CDR1 SNHLY, CDR2 FYNNEI. Trimming left V 6 bases short and J 5 bases short, with 16 bases between. CDR3 length: 15 amino acids.

The rearrangement links TRBV9 to TRBJ1-2; TRBD1 matches 9 bases. Germline-derived CDR1 and CDR2 are SGDLS and YYNGEE. The CDR3 sequence is 13 residues long. Trimming cost V 4 bases and J 6 bases; bases outside gene matches: 4. The CDR3 loop is CASSPGTGNGYTF. The DNA for the CDR3 is TGTGCCAGCAGCCCGGGGACAGGGAATGGCTACACCTTC.

CDR3 loop: CASLPQGAEVNTEAFF. The CDR3 DNA reads TGTGCCAGCTTACCCCAAGGGGCCGAGGTGAACACTGAAGCTTTCTTT. This chain connects TRBV7-9 to TRBJ1-1; D might be TRBD1 (5 bases). Trimming cost V 8 bases and J 0 bases, with 19 bases left between them. Germline assignment: CDR1 SEHNR and CDR2 FQNEAQ (reference sequence). The CDR3 length is 16 residues. Supplemented by reference TRBV7-9 and TRBJ1-1, the full variable domain reads DTGVSQNPRHKITKRGQNVTFRCDPISEHNRLYWYRQTLGQGPEFLTYFQNEAQLEKSRLLSDRFSAERPKGSFSTLEIQRTEQGDSAMYLCASLPQGAEVNTEAFFGQGTRLTVV.

V and J are TRBV7-9 and TRBJ1-4; D uncertain. CDR1 and CDR2 from the germline V gene are SEHNR and FQNEAQ (reference sequence). This CDR3 contains 17 residues. V gave up 4 bases and J gave up 0 bases, with 15 bases separating them. The CDR3 DNA follows: TGTGCCAGCAGCTATGGCAAAATTACCGCAACTAATGAAAAACTGTTTTTT. The encoded protein is CASSYGKITATNEKLFF.

V is TRBV10-3 and J is TRBJ2-5; 12 bases align to TRBD2. V was clipped by 4 bases and J by 6 bases; unmatched bases: 9. The CDR3 runs to 16 residues. CDR1 is ENHRY and CDR2 is SYGVKD in the germline V gene. The CDR3 spells CAISGLAGVSVKTQYF. The CDR3 DNA is TGTGCCATCAGTGGACTAGCGGGAGTGTCCGTAAAGACCCAGTACTTC.

CDR3 residues: CASSEGTSGRSAYEQYV. CDR3 DNA: TGTGCCAGCAGTGAAGGGACTAGCGGGAGGAGCGCCTACGAGCAGTACGTC. The V call is TRBV6-1, the J call TRBJ2-7; 14 positions agree with TRBD2. This CDR3 comprises 17 residues. The V gene's germline CDR1 is MNHNS and CDR2 SASEGT. Trimming at V came to 1 base and at J to 2 bases, leaving 4 bases not matched to a gene.

The CDR3 loop is CASSPPRGNSGELFF. CDR3 sequence (DNA): TGTGCCAGCTCACCACCACGCGGGAATTCCGGGGAGCTGTTTTTT. The chain is built from TRBV18 and TRBJ2-2, with D perhaps TRBD2 (6 bases). The germline gives CDR1 KGHSH, CDR2 LQKENI. The V and J ends lost 0 bases and 6 bases respectively, with 11 bases between them. The CDR3 spans 15 residues.